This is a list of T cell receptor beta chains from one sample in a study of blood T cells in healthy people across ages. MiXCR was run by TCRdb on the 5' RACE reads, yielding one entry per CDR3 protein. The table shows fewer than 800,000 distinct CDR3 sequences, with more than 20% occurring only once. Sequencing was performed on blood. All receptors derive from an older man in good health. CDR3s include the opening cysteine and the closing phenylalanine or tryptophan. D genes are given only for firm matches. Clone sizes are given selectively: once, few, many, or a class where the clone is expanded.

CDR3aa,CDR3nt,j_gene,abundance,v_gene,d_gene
CATSDAGQSSYEQYF,TGTGCCACCAGTGATGCGGGACAGAGCTCCTACGAGCAGTACTTC,TRBJ2-7,NA,TRBV24-1,NA
CASTPGGRGYEQYF,TGTGCCAGCACCCCAGGTGGTCGGGGCTACGAGCAGTACTTC,TRBJ2-7,few,TRBV3-1,NA
CASSSRPGGNSIGDTQYF,TGTGCCAGCAGCTCCCGACCTGGAGGCAATTCGATCGGGGATACGCAGTATTTT,TRBJ2-3,NA,TRBV7-3,NA
CASSYKTGSSYNEQFF,TGTGCCAGCAGTTACAAGACAGGGAGCTCCTACAATGAGCAGTTCTTC,TRBJ2-1,NA,TRBV6-2/TRBV6-3,TRBD1
CASSYREGSEYQETQYF,TGTGCCAGCAGTTACCGAGAGGGATCAGAGTACCAAGAGACCCAGTACTTC,TRBJ2-5,NA,TRBV6-2/TRBV6-3,NA
CASSRRTGATNEKLFF,TGTGCCAGCAGCAGGAGGACAGGGGCAACTAATGAAAAACTGTTTTTT,TRBJ1-4,few,TRBV5-4,TRBD1
CASSLTGDRVYGYTF,TGTGCCAGCAGCTTAACGGGGGACAGGGTCTATGGCTACACCTTC,TRBJ1-2,NA,TRBV7-3,TRBD1
CASSQLNRLNTEAFF,TGTGCCAGCAGCCAATTGAACAGATTGAACACTGAGGCTTTCTTT,TRBJ1-1,NA,TRBV3-1,NA
CASSWGTVEKLFF,TGTGCCAGCAGCTGGGGGACAGTTGAAAAACTGTTTTTT,TRBJ1-4,NA,TRBV6-2/TRBV6-3,TRBD1
CASSTLRLGYEQYF,TGTGCCAGCAGTACTCTGAGACTAGGTTACGAGCAGTACTTC,TRBJ2-7,few,TRBV6-5,NA
CASSLSTGTYYGYTF,TGTGCCAGCAGCTTAAGTACAGGGACGTACTATGGCTACACCTTC,TRBJ1-2,NA,TRBV7-9,NA
CASSVGGPSYEQYF,TGTGCCAGCAGTGTGGGGGGGCCCTCCTACGAGCAGTACTTC,TRBJ2-7,few,TRBV25-1,NA
CASSLMVARDSQETQYF,TGCGCCAGCAGCTTGATGGTAGCGCGAGACTCCCAAGAGACCCAGTACTTC,TRBJ2-5,NA,TRBV5-1,NA
CSTSKPGMDNEQFF,TGCAGCACATCTAAGCCAGGGATGGACAATGAGCAGTTCTTC,TRBJ2-1,few,TRBV29-1,NA
CASSVDLKSYGYTF,TGTGCCAGCAGCGTAGATTTGAAATCATATGGCTACACCTTC,TRBJ1-2,NA,TRBV9,NA
CASSYEERGPYEQYF,TGTGCCAGCAGTTACGAGGAGAGAGGACCCTACGAGCAGTACTTC,TRBJ2-7,NA,TRBV6-5,NA
CASTVGTQETQYF,TGTGCCAGTACTGTCGGCACCCAAGAGACCCAGTACTTC,TRBJ2-5,few,TRBV28,NA
CAISVYGGDEQFF,TGTGCCATCAGTGTGTACGGGGGGGATGAGCAGTTCTTC,TRBJ2-1,NA,TRBV10-3,TRBD2
CASKTSGSADTQYF,TGTGCCAGCAAGACTAGCGGGAGCGCAGATACGCAGTATTTT,TRBJ2-3,few,TRBV6-5,TRBD2
CASSYNGGGNEKLFF,TGTGCCAGCAGTTACAACGGGGGGGGTAATGAAAAACTGTTTTTT,TRBJ1-4,few,TRBV6-6,NA
CASSPLGTHSGNTIYF,TGTGCCAGCAGCCCGCTAGGGACCCACTCTGGAAACACCATATATTTT,TRBJ1-3,many,TRBV7-2,NA
CASSVGGQGAYTGELFF,TGTGCCAGCAGCGTAGGAGGGCAGGGGGCGTACACCGGGGAGCTGTTTTTT,TRBJ2-2,NA,TRBV9,TRBD1
CASRGGQGGNQPQHF,TGTGCCAGCAGGGGGGGACAGGGGGGTAATCAGCCCCAGCATTTT,TRBJ1-5,NA,TRBV2,TRBD1
CASSLEGRTGNTIYF,TGTGCCAGCAGCTTGGAAGGCAGAACTGGAAACACCATATATTTT,TRBJ1-3,NA,TRBV5-6,NA
CASSELAGELRNTQYF,TGTGCCAGCAGCGAATTAGCGGGGGAACTGAGAAATACGCAGTATTTT,TRBJ2-3,NA,TRBV9,TRBD2
CASSFVDRETEAFF,TGTGCCAGCAGTTTCGTAGACAGGGAAACTGAAGCTTTCTTT,TRBJ1-1,once,TRBV28,TRBD1
CASSLSGGLAGETQYF,TGTGCCAGCAGTTTATCGGGAGGACTAGCGGGGGAGACCCAGTACTTC,TRBJ2-5,NA,TRBV27,TRBD2
CAGSLRTSDSSTQYF,TGTGCCGGCAGCCTGAGGACTAGCGATTCAAGCACGCAGTATTTT,TRBJ2-3,few,TRBV5-5,TRBD2
CASSLTGSNSPLHF,TGTGCCAGCAGCCTGACAGGGAGTAATTCACCCCTCCACTTT,TRBJ1-6,few,TRBV4-2,TRBD1
CASSLPPQDGAYEQYF,TGTGCCAGCAGTTTACCCCCTCAGGACGGGGCCTACGAGCAGTACTTC,TRBJ2-7,many,TRBV28,NA
CASTREGTDTQYF,TGTGCCAGCACCAGGGAGGGGACAGATACGCAGTATTTT,TRBJ2-3,NA,TRBV2,TRBD2
CSVEGTDNTGELFF,TGCAGCGTTGAGGGGACGGATAACACCGGGGAGCTGTTTTTT,TRBJ2-2,few,TRBV29-1,NA
CASSELGSSYEQYF,TGTGCCAGCAGCGAGTTGGGGTCGTCCTACGAGCAGTACTTC,TRBJ2-7,NA,TRBV6-2/TRBV6-3,NA
CASSLKQGAGLTDTQYF,TGCGCCAGCAGCTTGAAACAGGGGGCAGGCCTAACAGATACGCAGTATTTT,TRBJ2-3,few,TRBV5-1,TRBD1
CASSVRGLGTGELFF,TGTGCCAGCAGTGTAAGGGGGCTGGGTACCGGGGAGCTGTTTTTT,TRBJ2-2,few,TRBV12-3/TRBV12-4,TRBD1
CASSSRQQYQETQYF,TGTGCCAGCAGTTCCAGGCAGCAGTACCAAGAGACCCAGTACTTC,TRBJ2-5,NA,TRBV6-5,NA
CASSTPGTARYGYTF,TGTGCCAGCAGTACCCCCGGGACAGCACGCTATGGCTACACCTTC,TRBJ1-2,few,TRBV12-3/TRBV12-4,TRBD1
CASQGWNEQFF,TGTGCCAGCCAGGGTTGGAATGAGCAGTTCTTC,TRBJ2-1,NA,TRBV27,NA
CASSQDWEGSRPPDTQYF,TGTGCCAGCAGCCAAGATTGGGAGGGGTCCCGCCCTCCAGATACGCAGTATTTT,TRBJ2-3,few,TRBV3-1,TRBD2
CASSPRGTSGRDANTGELFF,TGTGCCAGCAGCCCACGTGGGACTAGCGGGAGGGATGCGAACACCGGGGAGCTGTTTTTT,TRBJ2-2,few,TRBV11-2,TRBD2
CASSIIENTDTQYF,TGTGCCAGCAGTATTATAGAGAACACAGATACGCAGTATTTT,TRBJ2-3,NA,TRBV27,NA
CASSVGLASQETQYF,TGTGCCAGCAGCGTAGGTCTAGCGAGCCAAGAGACCCAGTACTTC,TRBJ2-5,NA,TRBV9,NA
CASSQGVRGTSGNTIYF,TGTGCCAGCAGCCAAGGCGTCAGGGGGACCTCTGGAAACACCATATATTTT,TRBJ1-3,NA,TRBV3-1,TRBD1
CAGRRLSGDPYGYTF,TGTGCCGGCAGGAGACTGTCCGGAGACCCCTATGGCTACACCTTC,TRBJ1-2,few,TRBV6-6,NA
CSARGASGGSTDTQYF,TGCAGTGCTAGAGGGGCTAGCGGAGGAAGCACAGATACGCAGTATTTT,TRBJ2-3,NA,TRBV20-1,TRBD2
CASSPGRREQYF,TGTGCCAGCAGCCCCGGACGGCGGGAGCAGTACTTC,TRBJ2-7,NA,TRBV14,NA
CASRSGIPPYEQYF,TGTGCCAGCAGGTCAGGGATCCCTCCTTACGAGCAGTACTTC,TRBJ2-7,few,TRBV28,NA
CASSSQGSEKLFF,TGTGCCAGCTCATCACAGGGGAGCGAAAAACTGTTTTTT,TRBJ1-4,few,TRBV18,TRBD1
CASSARKGGNTEAFF,TGTGCCAGCAGTGCACGAAAAGGAGGGAACACTGAAGCTTTCTTT,TRBJ1-1,few,TRBV12-3/TRBV12-4,NA
CASSAGWRPTYNEQFF,TGTGCCAGCAGTGCGGGCTGGCGGCCAACCTACAATGAGCAGTTCTTC,TRBJ2-1,NA,TRBV6-1,NA
CASSGVGGGTEAFF,TGTGCCAGCAGTGGAGTTGGCGGGGGCACTGAAGCTTTCTTT,TRBJ1-1,many,TRBV6-5,NA
CSARRQGVDTGELFF,TGCAGTGCTAGACGACAGGGGGTAGACACCGGGGAGCTGTTTTTT,TRBJ2-2,NA,TRBV20-1,TRBD1
CASSLRTFGTYEQYF,TGTGCCAGCAGCCTTAGGACCTTCGGCACCTACGAGCAGTACTTC,TRBJ2-7,NA,TRBV12-3/TRBV12-4,NA
CSVAVEMTSEQFF,TGCAGCGTTGCAGTCGAGATGACCAGTGAGCAGTTCTTC,TRBJ2-1,few,TRBV29-1,NA
CASADINEQFF,TGTGCCAGCGCGGACATCAATGAGCAGTTCTTC,TRBJ2-1,NA,TRBV3-1,NA
CASMRPSAGELFF,TGTGCCAGCATGCGGCCTTCTGCCGGGGAGCTGTTTTTT,TRBJ2-2,NA,TRBV28,NA
CSAIAETYEQYF,TGCAGTGCCATAGCGGAGACCTACGAGCAGTACTTC,TRBJ2-7,NA,TRBV20-1,NA